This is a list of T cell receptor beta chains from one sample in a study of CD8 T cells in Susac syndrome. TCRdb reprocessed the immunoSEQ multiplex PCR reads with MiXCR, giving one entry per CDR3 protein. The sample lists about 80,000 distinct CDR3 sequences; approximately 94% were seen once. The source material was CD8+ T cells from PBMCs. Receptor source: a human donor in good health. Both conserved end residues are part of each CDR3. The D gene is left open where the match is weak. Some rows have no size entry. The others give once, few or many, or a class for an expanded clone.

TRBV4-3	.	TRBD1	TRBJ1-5	TGCGCCAGCAGCGTGGACAGGGTTGATCAGCCCCAGCATTTT	CASSVDRVDQPQHF
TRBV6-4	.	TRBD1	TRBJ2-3	TGTGCCAGCAGTGACGGGACAGGGGGTACAGATACGCAGTATTTT	CASSDGTGGTDTQYF
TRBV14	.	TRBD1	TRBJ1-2	TGTGCCAGCAGCCAGGGACAGGGAGCGGTTGGCTACACCTTC	CASSQGQGAVGYTF
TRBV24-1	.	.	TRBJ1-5	TGTGCCACCAGTGGGTGGAACAATCAGCCCCAGCATTTT	CATSGWNNQPQHF
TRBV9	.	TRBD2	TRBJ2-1	TGTGCCAGCAGCGCGCGCGGGAGCTCCTACAATGAGCAGTTCTTC	CASSARGSSYNEQFF
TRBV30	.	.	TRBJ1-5	TGTGCCTGGAGTGTGGGGCAGGGGAGACAGCCCCAGCATTTT	CAWSVGQGRQPQHF
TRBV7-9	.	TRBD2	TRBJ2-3	TGTGCCAGCAGCCCTGGGGGGGGGAGTACGCAGTATTTT	CASSPGGGSTQYF
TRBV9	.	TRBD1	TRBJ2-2	TGTGCCAGCAGCGTAGACCCGGGACAGGCAAACACCGGGGAGCTGTTTTTT	CASSVDPGQANTGELFF
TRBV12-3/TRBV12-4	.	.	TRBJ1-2	TGTGCCAGCAGTTTATGGGGCACCTATGGCTACACCTTC	CASSLWGTYGYTF
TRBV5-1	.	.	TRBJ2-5	TGCGCCAGCAGCTTCGTGAGGGCCCAAGAGACCCAGTACTTC	CASSFVRAQETQYF
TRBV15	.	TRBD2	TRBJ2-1	TGTGCCACCAGCAGAGCCCCCGGGGATGGTACTAGCGGGGCCTACAATGAGCAGTTCTTC	CATSRAPGDGTSGAYNEQFF
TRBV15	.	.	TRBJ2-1	TGTGCCACCAGCAGAGGTAGGAGCTCCTACAATGAGCAGTTCTTC	CATSRGRSSYNEQFF
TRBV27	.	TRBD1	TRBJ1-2	TGTGCCAGCAGGGACAGGGTGTTAGATGGCTACACCTTC	CASRDRVLDGYTF
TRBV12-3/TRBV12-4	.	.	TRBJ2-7	TGTGCCAGCAGCAACTCCTACGAGCAGTACTTC	CASSNSYEQYF
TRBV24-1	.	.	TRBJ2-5	TGTGCCACCAGTGATTTTTCCAGGGTAACTGGAGAGACCCAGTACTTC	CATSDFSRVTGETQYF
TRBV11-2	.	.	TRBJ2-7	TGTGCCAGCAGCTTTGTGTACGGACTGGACCGTTACGAGCAGTACTTC	CASSFVYGLDRYEQYF
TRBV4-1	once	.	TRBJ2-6	TGCGCCAGCAGCCAAGAAGCCTACTCTGGGGCCAACGTCCTGACTTTC	CASSQEAYSGANVLTF
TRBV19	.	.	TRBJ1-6	TGTGCCAGTAGGATTGGGAATTCACCCCTCCACTTT	CASRIGNSPLHF
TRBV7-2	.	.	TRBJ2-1	TGTGCCAGCATGGCGAATGAGCAGTTCTTC	CASMANEQFF
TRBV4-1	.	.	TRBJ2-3	TGCGCCAGTCGGATTAGCGGCACAGATACGCAGTATTTT	CASRISGTDTQYF
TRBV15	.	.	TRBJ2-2	TGTGCCACCAGCAGAGATGCAAGTGCCGGGGAGCTGTTTTTT	CATSRDASAGELFF
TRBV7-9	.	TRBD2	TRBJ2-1	TGTGCCAGCAGCTTGCCACAAGCGGGACCCTACAATGAGCAGTTCTTC	CASSLPQAGPYNEQFF
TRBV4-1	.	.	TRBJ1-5	TGCGCCAGCAGCCCCCGGGTAGAGCAGCCCCAGCATTTT	CASSPRVEQPQHF
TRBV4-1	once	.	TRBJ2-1	TGCGCCAGCAGCCACCAACTGCTTAGGAGTGAGCAGTTCTTC	CASSHQLLRSEQFF
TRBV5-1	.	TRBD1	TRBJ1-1	TGCGCCAGCAGCCTAGGGACAGGGCCGGTGAACACTGAAGCTTTCTTT	CASSLGTGPVNTEAFF
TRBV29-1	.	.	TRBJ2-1	TGCAGCGTTGAACGGCAATCCTACAATGAGCAGTTCTTC	CSVERQSYNEQFF
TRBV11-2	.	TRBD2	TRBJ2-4	TGTGCCAGCAGCTTGCCCCTGCTAGGGACTACAGAACTAGCCAAAAACATTCAGTACTTC	CASSLPLLGTTELAKNIQYF
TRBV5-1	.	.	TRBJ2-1	TGCGCCAGCAGCGTAACTAGCTACAATGAGCAGTTCTTC	CASSVTSYNEQFF
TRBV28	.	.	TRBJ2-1	TGTGCCAGCAGTTGGCTGGACTCCTACAATGAGCAGTTCTTC	CASSWLDSYNEQFF
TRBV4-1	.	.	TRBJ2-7	TGCGCCAGCAGCCAAGAATCGGCAGGAGATGGGTACGAGCAGTACTTC	CASSQESAGDGYEQYF
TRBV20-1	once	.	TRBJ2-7	TGCAGTGCTAGCCAAGCGGGCGCGTCTACCTACGAGCAGTACTTC	CSASQAGASTYEQYF
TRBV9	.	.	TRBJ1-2	TGTGCCAGCAGCGTGGGGATTAACTATGGCTACACCTTC	CASSVGINYGYTF
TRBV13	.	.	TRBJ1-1	TGTGCCAGCAGCAAAAGGGAGAAAGGAAAAAACACTGAAGCTTTCTTT	CASSKREKGKNTEAFF
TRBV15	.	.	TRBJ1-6	TGTGCCACCAGCAGAGATAAACAGACTTCACCCCTCCACTTT	CATSRDKQTSPLHF
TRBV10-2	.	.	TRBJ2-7	TGCGCCAGCAGTGAGCTCCCGAGCTCCTACGAGCAGTACTTC	CASSELPSSYEQYF
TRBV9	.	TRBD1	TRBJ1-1	TGTGCCAGCAGCGCGACAGGGGCAAGTGAAGCTTTCTTT	CASSATGASEAFF
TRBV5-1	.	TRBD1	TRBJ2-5	TGCGCCAGCAAGACGGGACAGGGCGAGGGGGAGACCCAGTACTTC	CASKTGQGEGETQYF
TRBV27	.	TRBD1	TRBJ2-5	TGTGCCAGCAGCCGTCGAACCGGGACAGCAGAAGAGACCCAGTACTTC	CASSRRTGTAEETQYF
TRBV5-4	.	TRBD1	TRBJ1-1	TGTGCCATACGACAGGGGGCTGACACTGAAGCTTTCTTT	CAIRQGADTEAFF
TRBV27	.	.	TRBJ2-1	TGTGCCAGCAGTGCGTACAATGAGCAGTTCTTC	CASSAYNEQFF
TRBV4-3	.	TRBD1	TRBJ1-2	TGCGCCAGCAGCCACCCCACAGGGGGCGCGGACTATGGCTACACCTTC	CASSHPTGGADYGYTF
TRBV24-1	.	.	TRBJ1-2	TGTGCCACCAGTGATTCACACCTACATGGCTACACCTTC	CATSDSHLHGYTF
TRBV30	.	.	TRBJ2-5	TGTGCCTGGAACTGGGGTGGGGGGAAAGAGACCCAGTACTTC	CAWNWGGGKETQYF
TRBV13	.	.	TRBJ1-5	TGTGCCAGCAGCTTGGGGGGTCAGCCCCAGCATTTT	CASSLGGQPQHF